This passage covers 9 T cell receptor beta chains from one sample sequenced in a study of shared clonotypes between healthy human individuals. Naive CD8 cells lacked CD45RO and underwent positive selection for CCR7, leaving out terminally differentiated effector memory CD45RA+ cells. The table came from immunoSEQ multiplex PCR; TCRdb's copy has only in-frame clones and leaves some out. The sample includes about 590,000 clones, about 95% of them seen just once. The source material was naive CD8+ T cells sorted from blood. The receptor source for this set is a woman in her twenties or thirties in good health.

The V gene is TRBV5-6, the J gene TRBJ2-7; the D call may be TRBD1 or TRBD2 (5 bases each). Trimming pared 4 bases from V and 5 bases from J, leaving 19 bases between. Germline loops: CDR1 SGHDT, CDR2 YYEEEE. CDR3 size: 15 residues. The DNA of the CDR3 is TGTGCCAGCAGCCCAGCCGGGACCCTCAGCCACGAGCAGTACTTC. This gives the protein CASSPAGTLSHEQYF.

This chain uses TRBV5-6 with TRBJ2-5; D not certain. Germline CDR1 and CDR2: SGHDT and YYEEEE. This CDR3 spans 11 amino acids. The V end was cut by 3 bases, the J end by 1 base, with 1 base between. The CDR3 sequence is CASSSQETQYF. The CDR3 bases are TGTGCCAGCAGCTCCCAAGAGACCCAGTACTTC.

The genes are TRBV19 and TRBJ2-7; D unclear. Trimming pared 3 bases from V and 2 bases from J, leaving 8 bases between. The CDR3 totals 13 residues. CDR1 and CDR2 from the germline V gene are LNHDA and SQIVND (reference sequence). The CDR3 nucleotides read TGTGCCAGTAGTATCACATATACCTACGAGCAGTACTTC. Translated: CASSITYTYEQYF.

The sample holds one count of this clone. V is TRBV19 and J is TRBJ1-3; the D is unclear. With 7 bases removed from V and 3 bases from J, the gap between germline ends came to 10 bases. Per the germline V gene, CDR1 is LNHDA and CDR2 is SQIVND (reference sequence). The CDR3 totals 13 residues. DNA for the CDR3: TGTGCCAGTACGACGCAGGATGGAAACACCATATATTTT. This codes for CASTTQDGNTIYF. Drawing the rest from reference TRBV19 and TRBJ1-3, the complete variable domain is DGGITQSPKYLFRKEGQNVTLSCEQNLNHDAMYWYRQDPGQGLRLIYYSQIVNDFQKGDIAEGYSVSREKKESFPLTVTSAQKNPTAFYLCASTTQDGNTIYFGEGSWLTVV.

V gene TRBV5-4 combines with J gene TRBJ2-3; D call uncertain. The V gene lost 0 bases and the J gene lost 7 bases, with 15 bases spanning the gap. The germline V gene encodes CDR1 SGHNT and CDR2 YYREEE (reference sequence). The CDR3 is 15 residues long. The CDR3 DNA follows: TGTGCCAGCAGCTTGGAAGGCAGCGCGGCCTATACGCAGTATTTT. This translates into CASSLEGSAAYTQYF.

J is TRBJ2-7 and V is TRBV7-9, with D possibly being TRBD1 (6 bases). V lost 5 bases, J lost 0 bases, and 14 bases lay in between. Germline V lookup: CDR1 SEHNR, CDR2 FQNEAQ (reference sequence). CDR3 length: 15 residues. CDR3 sequence: CASSPPSDSSYEQYF. CDR3 nucleotide sequence: TGTGCCAGCAGCCCCCCGTCGGACAGCTCCTACGAGCAGTACTTC.

The chain employs TRBV7-9 and TRBJ2-1, with 12 nucleotides matching TRBD2. The CDR3 contains 19 residues. The ends lost 1 base at V and 8 bases at J; junction bases unmatched: 15. Per the germline V gene, CDR1 is SEHNR and CDR2 is FQNEAQ (reference sequence). The CDR3 spells CASSLEIKPSGRASDEQFF. CDR3 DNA sequence: TGTGCCAGCAGCTTAGAAATCAAACCTAGCGGGAGGGCCTCGGATGAGCAGTTCTTC. Supplemented by reference TRBV7-9 and TRBJ2-1, the full variable domain reads DTGVSQNPRHKITKRGQNVTFRCDPISEHNRLYWYRQTLGQGPEFLTYFQNEAQLEKSRLLSDRFSAERPKGSFSTLEIQRTEQGDSAMYLCASSLEIKPSGRASDEQFFGPGTRLTVL.

V gene TRBV9 combines with J gene TRBJ1-1; the D is unclear. The germline V and J ends were trimmed by 3 bases and 5 bases, with 14 bases remaining between them. The CDR3 extends over 14 amino acids. Germline lookup yields CDR1 SGDLS and CDR2 YYNGEE. For the CDR3, the DNA is TGTGCCAGCAGCGGAGAGCCGGGGTATACTGAAGCTTTCTTT. It encodes CASSGEPGYTEAFF.

The J gene is TRBJ2-7, the V gene TRBV10-2; D ambiguous. Germline V CDR1 and CDR2: WSHSY, SAAADI. Trimming shortened V by 6 bases and J by 3 bases, and 12 bases separated the two germline ends. The CDR3 is made up of 13 amino acids. This CDR3 is CASRDRPSYEQYF. CDR3 DNA: TGCGCCAGCAGGGACCGGCCTAGCTACGAGCAGTACTTC.